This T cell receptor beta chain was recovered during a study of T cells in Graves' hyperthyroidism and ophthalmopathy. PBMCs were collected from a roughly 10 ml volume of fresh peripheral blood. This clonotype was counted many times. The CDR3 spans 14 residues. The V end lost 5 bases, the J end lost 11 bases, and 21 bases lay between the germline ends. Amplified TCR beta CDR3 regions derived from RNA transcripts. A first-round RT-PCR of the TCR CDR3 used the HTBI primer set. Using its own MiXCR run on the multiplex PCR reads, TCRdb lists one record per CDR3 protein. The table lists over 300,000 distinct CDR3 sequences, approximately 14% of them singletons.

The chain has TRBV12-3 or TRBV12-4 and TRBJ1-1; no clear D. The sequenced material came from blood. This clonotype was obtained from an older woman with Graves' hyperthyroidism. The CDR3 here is CASSPFRAELEAFF. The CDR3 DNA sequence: TGTGCCAGCAGTCCATTCCGGGCCGAGCTCGAGGCTTTCTTT.